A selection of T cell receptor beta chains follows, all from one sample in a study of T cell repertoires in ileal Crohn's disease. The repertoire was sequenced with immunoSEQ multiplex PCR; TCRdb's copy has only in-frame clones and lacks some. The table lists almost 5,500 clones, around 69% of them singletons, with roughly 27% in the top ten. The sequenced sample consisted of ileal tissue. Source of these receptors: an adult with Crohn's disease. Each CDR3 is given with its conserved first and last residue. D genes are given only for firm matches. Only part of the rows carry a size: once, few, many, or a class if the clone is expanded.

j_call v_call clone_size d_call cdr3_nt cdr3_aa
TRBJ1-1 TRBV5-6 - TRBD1 TGTGCCAGCAGCTCAGGGACAGGCGACACTGAAGCTTTCTTT CASSSGTGDTEAFF
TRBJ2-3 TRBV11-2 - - TGTGCCAGCAGCTCTGCCTCAGTGGGCACAGATACGCAGTATTTT CASSSASVGTDTQYF
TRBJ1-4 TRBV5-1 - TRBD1 TGCGCCAGCAGTGGACAGGGAAATGAAAAACTGTTTTTT CASSGQGNEKLFF
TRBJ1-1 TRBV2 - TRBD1 TGTGCCAGCAGTGGACAGGGGGCAGGCACTGAAGCTTTCTTT CASSGQGAGTEAFF
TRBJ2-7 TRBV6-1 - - TGTGCCAGCAGTTGGAGAGACTACGAGCAGTACTTC CASSWRDYEQYF
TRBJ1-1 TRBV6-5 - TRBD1 TGTGCCAGCAGTCCTTGGACAGGGGGCGAGGGTGAAGCTTTCTTT CASSPWTGGEGEAFF
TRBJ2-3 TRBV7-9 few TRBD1 TGTGCCAGCAGCTTAGCGCTCAGGGGGAGAGATACGCAGTATTTT CASSLALRGRDTQYF
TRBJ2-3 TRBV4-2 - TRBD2 TGTGCCAGCAGCCAAGATCTAGCGAGCGGGGGCCTAGGGGGGCAGTATTTT CASSQDLASGGLGGQYF
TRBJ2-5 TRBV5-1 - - TGCGCCAGCAGTAGAAGTGGCGGGGATCAAGAGACCCAGTACTTC CASSRSGGDQETQYF
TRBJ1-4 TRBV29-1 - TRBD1 TGCAGCGCCAGGGGACAGGGGCATGAAAAACTGTTTTTT CSARGQGHEKLFF
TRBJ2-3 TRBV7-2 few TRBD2 TGTGCCAGCAGCGTACTAGCGGGGGGCCCCACAGATACGCAGTATTTT CASSVLAGGPTDTQYF
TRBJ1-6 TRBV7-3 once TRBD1 TGTGCCTCCGGACAGGCCAACGGTTCACCCCTCCACTTT CASGQANGSPLHF
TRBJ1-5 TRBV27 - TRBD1 TGTGCCAGCAGTTTAGTCGGACAGGGAAATGTCAGGCAGCCCCAGCATTTT CASSLVGQGNVRQPQHF
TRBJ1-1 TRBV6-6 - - TGTGCCAGCAGTTACTCGGGGGCCACTGAAGCTTTCTTT CASSYSGATEAFF
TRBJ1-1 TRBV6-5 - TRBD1 TGTGCCAGCGGACAGGGAATTGAAGCTTTCTTT CASGQGIEAFF
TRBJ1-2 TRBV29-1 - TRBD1 TGCAGCGTTTCCAGGACAGGGGCGACCTATGGCTACACCTTC CSVSRTGATYGYTF
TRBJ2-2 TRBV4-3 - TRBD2 TGCGCCAGCAGCCAAGAGCTAGCGGGTGGGAGCGGGGAGCTGTTTTTT CASSQELAGGSGELFF
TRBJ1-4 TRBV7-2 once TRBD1 TGTGCCAGCAGCCTAGGACAGGGACGTGAAAAACTGTTTTTT CASSLGQGREKLFF
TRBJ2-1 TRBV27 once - TGTGCCAGCAGTTTATCCCCGGGGGGCGCAATAAGTGAGCAGTTCTTC CASSLSPGGAISEQFF
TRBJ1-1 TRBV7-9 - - TGTGCCAGCAGCGTAAAGGGGCTTGACTCCGACACTGAAGCTTTCTTT CASSVKGLDSDTEAFF
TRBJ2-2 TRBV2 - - TGTGCCAGCAGTGAAACTGTCACCGGGGAGCTGTTTTTT CASSETVTGELFF
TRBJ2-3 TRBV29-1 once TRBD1 TGCAGCGTCAGTACCGGGACAGGGGGCACAGATACGCAGTATTTT CSVSTGTGGTDTQYF
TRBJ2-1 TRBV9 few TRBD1 TGTGCCAGCAGCCCCCCCGGGACAGGGGCGTCGGGCAATGAGCAGTTCTTC CASSPPGTGASGNEQFF
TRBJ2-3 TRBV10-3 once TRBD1 TGTGCCATCAGTGGGGACAGGGTCAAAGATACGCAGTATTTT CAISGDRVKDTQYF
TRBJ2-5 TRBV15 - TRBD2 TGTGCCACCAGCAGAGGGGGGGGTAGGGAGACCCAGTACTTC CATSRGGGRETQYF
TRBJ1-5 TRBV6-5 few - TGTGCCAGCAGTCCCTCAGGTACTAGCAATCAGCCCCAGCATTTT CASSPSGTSNQPQHF
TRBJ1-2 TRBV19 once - TGTGCCACCAAACCCACAGGGATCTATGGCTACACCTTC CATKPTGIYGYTF
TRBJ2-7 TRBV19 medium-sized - TGTGCCAGTAGTTCCGGGTCCTACGAGCAGTACTTC CASSSGSYEQYF
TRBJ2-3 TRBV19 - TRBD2 TGTGCCAGTGCTAGCGGGAGAACAGATACGCAGTATTTT CASASGRTDTQYF
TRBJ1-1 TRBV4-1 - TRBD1 TGCGCCAGCAGCCCTTATTCAGGGGGTTCCGTGAACACTGAAGCTTTCTTT CASSPYSGGSVNTEAFF
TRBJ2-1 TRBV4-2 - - TGTGCCAGCCGGGACTCCGACAATGAGCAGTTCTTC CASRDSDNEQFF
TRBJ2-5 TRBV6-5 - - TGTGCCAGCGGACAGCCGTACCAAGAGACCCAGTACTTC CASGQPYQETQYF
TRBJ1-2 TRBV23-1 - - TGCGCCAGCAGTCGGGGCTCAGGTGGGGGATGGGGGAGGGCATCGGGCTACACCTTC CASSRGSGGGWGRASGYTF
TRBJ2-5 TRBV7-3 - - TGTGCCAGCAGCTTAACCCAGGAAGAGACCCAGTACTTC CASSLTQEETQYF
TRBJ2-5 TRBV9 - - TGTGCCAGCAGCGTAGGAGGTCTAACAGAGACCCAGTACTTC CASSVGGLTETQYF
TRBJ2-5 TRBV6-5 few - TGTGCCAGCAGTTACTCGCCAGGGGAGCTTCCAGAGACCCAGTACTTC CASSYSPGELPETQYF
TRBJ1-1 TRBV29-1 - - TGCAGCGTTCTGGGGGGGGCAGGGAACACTGAAGCTTTCTTT CSVLGGAGNTEAFF
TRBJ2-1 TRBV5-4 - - TGTGCCAGCAGCTCCAGCGGGTCCTACAATGAGCAGTTCTTC CASSSSGSYNEQFF
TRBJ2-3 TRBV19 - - TGTGCCAGTAGCAGTGGAGGTGCAGATACGCAGTATTTT CASSSGGADTQYF
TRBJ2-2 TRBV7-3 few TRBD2 TGTGCCAGCAGATCCTCTAGCGGGAGCGGGACCGGGGAGCTGTTTTTT CASRSSSGSGTGELFF
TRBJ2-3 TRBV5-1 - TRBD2 TGTGCCAGCAGCTCTTCTTCGGGGGGGGATACGCAGTATTTT CASSSSSGGDTQYF
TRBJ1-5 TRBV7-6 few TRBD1 TGTGCCAGCAGCGACAGGGCTCGGGATCAGCCCCAGCATTTT CASSDRARDQPQHF
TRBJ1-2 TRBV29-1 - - TGCAGCGTTGAAAAGGGGGTAGAGCACTATGGCTACACCTTC CSVEKGVEHYGYTF
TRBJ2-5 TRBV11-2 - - TGTGCCAGCAGCCAAAATACCGATCGGGGGACCCAGTACTTC CASSQNTDRGTQYF